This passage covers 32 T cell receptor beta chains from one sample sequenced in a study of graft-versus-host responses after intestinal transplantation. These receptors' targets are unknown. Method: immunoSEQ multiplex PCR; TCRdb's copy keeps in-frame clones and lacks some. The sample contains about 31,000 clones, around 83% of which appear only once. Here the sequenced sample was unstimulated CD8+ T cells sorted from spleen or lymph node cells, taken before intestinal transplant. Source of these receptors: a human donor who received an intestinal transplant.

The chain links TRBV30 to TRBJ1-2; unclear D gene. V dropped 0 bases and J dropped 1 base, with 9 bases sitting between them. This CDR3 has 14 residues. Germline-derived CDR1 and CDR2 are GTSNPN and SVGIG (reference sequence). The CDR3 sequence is CAWSVVRDNYGYTF. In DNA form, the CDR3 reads TGTGCCTGGAGTGTGGTACGCGATAACTATGGCTACACCTTC.

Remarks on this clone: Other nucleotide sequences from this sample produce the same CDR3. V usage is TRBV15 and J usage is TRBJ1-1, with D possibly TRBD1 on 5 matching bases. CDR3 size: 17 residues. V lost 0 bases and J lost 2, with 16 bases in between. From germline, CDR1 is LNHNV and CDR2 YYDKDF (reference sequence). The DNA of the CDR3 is TGTGCCACCAGCAGAGATCGGTACAGGACTATAAACACTGAAGCTTTCTTT. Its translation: CATSRDRYRTINTEAFF.

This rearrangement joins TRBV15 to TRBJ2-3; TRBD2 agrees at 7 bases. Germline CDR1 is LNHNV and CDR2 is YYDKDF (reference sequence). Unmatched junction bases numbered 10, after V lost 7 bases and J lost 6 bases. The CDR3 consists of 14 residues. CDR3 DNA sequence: TGTGCCACCAAGCCGGGACTACTGGAGGATACGCAGTATTTT. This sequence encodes CATKPGLLEDTQYF. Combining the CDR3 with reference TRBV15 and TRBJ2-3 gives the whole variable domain DAMVIQNPRYQVTQFGKPVTLSCSQTLNHNVMYWYQQKSSQAPKLLFHYYDKDFNNEADTPDNFQSRRPNTSFCFLDIRSPGLGDTAMYLCATKPGLLEDTQYFGPGTRLTVL.

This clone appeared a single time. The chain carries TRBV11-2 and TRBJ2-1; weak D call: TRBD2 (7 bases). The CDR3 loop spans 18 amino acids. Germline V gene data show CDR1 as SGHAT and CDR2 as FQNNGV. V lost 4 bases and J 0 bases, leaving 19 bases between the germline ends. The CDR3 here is CASSWLKGRGASYNEQFF. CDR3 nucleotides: TGTGCCAGCAGCTGGCTTAAGGGGAGGGGGGCCTCCTACAATGAGCAGTTCTTC.

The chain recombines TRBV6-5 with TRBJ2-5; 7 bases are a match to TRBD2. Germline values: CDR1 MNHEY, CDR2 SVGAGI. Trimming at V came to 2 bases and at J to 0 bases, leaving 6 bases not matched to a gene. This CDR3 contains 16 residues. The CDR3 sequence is CASSYHNLADQETQYF. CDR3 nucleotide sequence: TGTGCCAGCAGTTACCACAATCTAGCGGACCAAGAGACCCAGTACTTC.

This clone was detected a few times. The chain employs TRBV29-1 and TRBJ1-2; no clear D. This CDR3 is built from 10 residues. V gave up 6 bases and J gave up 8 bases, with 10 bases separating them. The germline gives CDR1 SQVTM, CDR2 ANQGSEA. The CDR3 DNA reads TGCAGCGTGTTCGTCGCGGGCTACACCTTC. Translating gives CSVFVAGYTF.

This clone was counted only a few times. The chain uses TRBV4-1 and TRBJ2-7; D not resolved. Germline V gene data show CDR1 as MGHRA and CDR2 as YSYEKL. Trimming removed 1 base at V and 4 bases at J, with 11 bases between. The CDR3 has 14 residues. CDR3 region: CASSQALELYEQYF. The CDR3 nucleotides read TGCGCCAGCAGCCAAGCTCTAGAGTTGTACGAGCAGTACTTC.

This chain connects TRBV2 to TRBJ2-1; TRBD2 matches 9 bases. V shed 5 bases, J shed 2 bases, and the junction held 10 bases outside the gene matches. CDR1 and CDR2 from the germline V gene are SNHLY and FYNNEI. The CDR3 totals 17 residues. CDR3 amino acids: CASSILSRGRAYNEQFF. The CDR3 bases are TGTGCCAGCAGTATCCTTTCACGCGGGAGGGCCTACAATGAGCAGTTCTTC.

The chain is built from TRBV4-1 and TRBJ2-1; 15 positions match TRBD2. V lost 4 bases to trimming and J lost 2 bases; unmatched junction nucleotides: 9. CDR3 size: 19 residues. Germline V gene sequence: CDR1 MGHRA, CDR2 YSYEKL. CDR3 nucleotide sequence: TGCGCCAGCAGCCCCAGTCCCGGGACTAGCGGGGGGACCTACAATGAGCAGTTCTTC. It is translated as CASSPSPGTSGGTYNEQFF.

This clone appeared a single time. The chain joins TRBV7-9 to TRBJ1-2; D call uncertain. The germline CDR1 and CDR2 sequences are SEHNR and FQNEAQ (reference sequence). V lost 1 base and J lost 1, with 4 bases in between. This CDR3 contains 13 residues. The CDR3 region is CASSLGDNYGYTF. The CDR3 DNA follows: TGTGCCAGCAGCTTAGGAGATAACTATGGCTACACCTTC.

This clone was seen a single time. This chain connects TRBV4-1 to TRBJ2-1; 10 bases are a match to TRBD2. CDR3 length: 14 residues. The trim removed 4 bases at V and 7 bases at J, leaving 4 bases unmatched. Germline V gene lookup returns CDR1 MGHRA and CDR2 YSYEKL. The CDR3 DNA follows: TGCGCCAGCAGCCCGACTAGCGGGCCTAATGAGCAGTTCTTC. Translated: CASSPTSGPNEQFF.

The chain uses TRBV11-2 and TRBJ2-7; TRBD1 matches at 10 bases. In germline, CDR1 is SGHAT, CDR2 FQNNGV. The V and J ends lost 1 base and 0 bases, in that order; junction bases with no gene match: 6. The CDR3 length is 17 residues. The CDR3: CASSLGTGGGLSYEQYF. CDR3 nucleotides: TGTGCCAGCAGCTTAGGGACAGGGGGTGGTCTCTCCTACGAGCAGTACTTC.

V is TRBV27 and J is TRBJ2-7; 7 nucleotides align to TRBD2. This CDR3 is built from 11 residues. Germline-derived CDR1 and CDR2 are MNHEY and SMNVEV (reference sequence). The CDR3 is CATGRGREQYF. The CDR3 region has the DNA TGTGCGACGGGGCGGGGGAGAGAGCAGTACTTC.

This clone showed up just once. This CDR3 is CASRRGAGYNEQFF. DNA of the CDR3: TGCGCCAGCAGACGGGGGGCCGGTTACAATGAGCAGTTCTTC. The chain joins TRBV5-1 to TRBJ2-1; tentative D call: TRBD2 (7 bases). The CDR3 consists of 14 residues. V lost 5 bases and J lost 4, with 13 bases in between. The germline V gene encodes CDR1 SGHRS and CDR2 YFSETQ.

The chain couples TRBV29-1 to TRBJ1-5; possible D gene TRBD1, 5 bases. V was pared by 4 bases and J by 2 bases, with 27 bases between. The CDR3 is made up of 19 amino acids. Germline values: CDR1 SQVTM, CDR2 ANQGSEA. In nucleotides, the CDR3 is TGCAGCGTTGTCTTTTTCAGGGATCCCCTAAGGAACGGCAATCAGCCCCAGCATTTT. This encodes CSVVFFRDPLRNGNQPQHF.

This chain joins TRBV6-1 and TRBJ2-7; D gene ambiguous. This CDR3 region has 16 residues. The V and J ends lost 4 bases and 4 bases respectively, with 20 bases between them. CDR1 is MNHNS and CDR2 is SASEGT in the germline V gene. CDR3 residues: CASSGEWRPGWYEQYF. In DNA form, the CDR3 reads TGTGCCAGCAGTGGAGAGTGGCGGCCGGGTTGGTACGAGCAGTACTTC.

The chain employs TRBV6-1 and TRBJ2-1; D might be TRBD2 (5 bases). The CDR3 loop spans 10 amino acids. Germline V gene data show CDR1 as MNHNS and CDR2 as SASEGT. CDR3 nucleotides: TGTGCGGCAGGAGGCCATGAGCAGTTCTTC. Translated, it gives CAAGGHEQFF.

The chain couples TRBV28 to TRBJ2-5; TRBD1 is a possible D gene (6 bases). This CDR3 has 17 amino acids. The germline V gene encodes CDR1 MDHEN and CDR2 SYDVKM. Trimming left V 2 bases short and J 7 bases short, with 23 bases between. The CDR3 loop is CASSLRRQGSIPWTQYF. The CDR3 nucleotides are TGTGCCAGCAGTTTAAGACGGCAGGGGAGCATTCCTTGGACCCAGTACTTC.

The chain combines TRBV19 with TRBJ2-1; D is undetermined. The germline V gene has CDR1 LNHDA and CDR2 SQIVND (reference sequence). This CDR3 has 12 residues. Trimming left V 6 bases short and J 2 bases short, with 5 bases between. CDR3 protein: CASSRAYNEQFF. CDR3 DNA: TGTGCCAGTAGCCGGGCCTACAATGAGCAGTTCTTC.

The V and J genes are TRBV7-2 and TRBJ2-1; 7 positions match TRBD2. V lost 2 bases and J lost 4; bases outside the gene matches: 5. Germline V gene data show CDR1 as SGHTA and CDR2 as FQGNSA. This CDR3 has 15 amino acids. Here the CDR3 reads CASSLNQGLYNEQFF. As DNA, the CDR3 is TGTGCCAGCAGCTTAAATCAGGGACTATACAATGAGCAGTTCTTC.

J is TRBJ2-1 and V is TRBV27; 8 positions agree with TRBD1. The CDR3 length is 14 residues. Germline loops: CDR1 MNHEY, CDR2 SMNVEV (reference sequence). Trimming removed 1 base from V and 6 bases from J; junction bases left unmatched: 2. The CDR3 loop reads CASSLLTGGNEQFF. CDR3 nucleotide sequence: TGTGCCAGCAGTTTATTAACAGGGGGCAATGAGCAGTTCTTC.

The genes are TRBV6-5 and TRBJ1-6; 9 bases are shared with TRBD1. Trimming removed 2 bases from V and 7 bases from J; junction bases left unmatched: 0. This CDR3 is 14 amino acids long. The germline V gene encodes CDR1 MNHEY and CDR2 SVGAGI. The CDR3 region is CASSYGTGNSPLHF. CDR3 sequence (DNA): TGTGCCAGCAGTTACGGGACAGGGAATTCACCCCTCCACTTT.

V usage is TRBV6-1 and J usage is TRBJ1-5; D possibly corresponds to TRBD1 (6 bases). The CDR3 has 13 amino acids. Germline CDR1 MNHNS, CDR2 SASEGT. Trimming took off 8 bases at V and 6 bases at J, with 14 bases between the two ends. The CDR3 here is CASREQGAQPQHF. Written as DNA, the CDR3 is TGTGCCAGCCGGGAACAGGGCGCTCAGCCCCAGCATTTT.

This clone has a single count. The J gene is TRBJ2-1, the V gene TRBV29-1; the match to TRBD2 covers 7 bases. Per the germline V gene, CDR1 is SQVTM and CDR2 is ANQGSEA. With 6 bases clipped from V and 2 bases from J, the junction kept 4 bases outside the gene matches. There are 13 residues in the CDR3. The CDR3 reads CSVASGAYNEQFF. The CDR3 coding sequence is TGCAGCGTAGCTAGCGGAGCCTACAATGAGCAGTTCTTC.

The CDR3 nucleotides are TGCAGCGTCCGATTGGGACTAGCGGGCCCTGAGCAGTTCTTC. As protein: CSVRLGLAGPEQFF. The chain combines TRBV29-1 with TRBJ2-1; TRBD2 aligns across 12 bases. The germline V gene encodes CDR1 SQVTM and CDR2 ANQGSEA. The CDR3 is 14 residues long. V shed 6 bases and J 9 bases; nucleotides not matched to a gene: 9.

The CDR3 loop is CASSQGLAGFEQYF. The CDR3 DNA reads TGCGCCAGCAGCCAAGGGCTAGCGGGGTTCGAGCAGTACTTC. This sequence joins TRBV4-1 and TRBJ2-7, with 9 bases fitting TRBD2. The CDR3 is 14 amino acids. Germline CDR1 MGHRA, CDR2 YSYEKL. V dropped 1 base and J dropped 6; count of bases not matched to a gene: 4.

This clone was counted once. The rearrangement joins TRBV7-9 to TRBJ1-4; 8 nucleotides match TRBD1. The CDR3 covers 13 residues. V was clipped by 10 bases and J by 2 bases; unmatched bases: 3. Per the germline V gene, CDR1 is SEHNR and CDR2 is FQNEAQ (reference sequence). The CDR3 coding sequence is TGTGCCACCCAGGGGGCGACTAATGAAAAACTGTTTTTT. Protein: CATQGATNEKLFF. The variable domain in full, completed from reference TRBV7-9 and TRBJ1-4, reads DTGVSQNPRHKITKRGQNVTFRCDPISEHNRLYWYRQTLGQGPEFLTYFQNEAQLEKSRLLSDRFSAERPKGSFSTLEIQRTEQGDSAMYLCATQGATNEKLFFGSGTQLSVL.

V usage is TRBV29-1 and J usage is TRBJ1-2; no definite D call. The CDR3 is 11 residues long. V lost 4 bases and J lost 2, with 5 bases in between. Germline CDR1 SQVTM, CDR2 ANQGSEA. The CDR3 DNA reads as TGCAGCGTTGCCGGGAACTATGGCTACACCTTC. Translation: CSVAGNYGYTF.

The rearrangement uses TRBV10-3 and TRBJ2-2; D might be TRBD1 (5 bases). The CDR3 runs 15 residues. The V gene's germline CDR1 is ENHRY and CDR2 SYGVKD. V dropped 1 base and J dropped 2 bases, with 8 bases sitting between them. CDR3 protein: CAISEFQGNTGELFF. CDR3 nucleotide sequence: TGTGCCATCAGTGAGTTTCAGGGAAACACCGGGGAGCTGTTTTTT.

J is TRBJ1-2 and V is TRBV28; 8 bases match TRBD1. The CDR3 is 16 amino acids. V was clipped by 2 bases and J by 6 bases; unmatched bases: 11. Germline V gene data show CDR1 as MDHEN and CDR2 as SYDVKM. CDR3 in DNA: TGTGCCAGCAGTTTAGAGCGCAGGGGGCGAGAGAATGGCTACACCTTC. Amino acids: CASSLERRGRENGYTF.

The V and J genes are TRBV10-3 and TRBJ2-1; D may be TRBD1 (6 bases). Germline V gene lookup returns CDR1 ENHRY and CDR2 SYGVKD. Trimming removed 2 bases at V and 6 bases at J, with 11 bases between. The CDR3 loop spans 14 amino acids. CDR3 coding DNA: TGTGCCATCAGTGAGAGTTACAGGGCCAATGAGCAGTTCTTC. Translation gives CAISESYRANEQFF.

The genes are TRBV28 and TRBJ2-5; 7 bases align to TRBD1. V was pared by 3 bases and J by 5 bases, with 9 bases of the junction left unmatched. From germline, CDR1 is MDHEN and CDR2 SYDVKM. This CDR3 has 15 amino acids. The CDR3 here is CASSFDRVERETQYF. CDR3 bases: TGTGCCAGCAGTTTTGACAGGGTTGAGAGGGAGACCCAGTACTTC.